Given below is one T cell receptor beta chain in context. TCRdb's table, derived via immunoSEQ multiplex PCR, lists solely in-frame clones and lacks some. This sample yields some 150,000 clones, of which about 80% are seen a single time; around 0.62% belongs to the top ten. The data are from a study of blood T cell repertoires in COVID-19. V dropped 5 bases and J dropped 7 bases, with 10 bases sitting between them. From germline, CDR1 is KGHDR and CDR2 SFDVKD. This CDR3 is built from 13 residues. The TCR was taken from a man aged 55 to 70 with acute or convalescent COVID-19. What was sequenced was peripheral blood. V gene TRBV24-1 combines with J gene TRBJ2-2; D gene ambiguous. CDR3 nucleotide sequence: TGTGCCACCAGTGCAACAGTTGGCGGGGAGCTGTTTTTT. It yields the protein CATSATVGGELFF.